The entry below describes one T cell receptor beta chain. This clonotype was seen ten or more times. Its specific antigen is unknown. Per-nucleotide qualities are absent, and no much larger clonotype sits a single base away. In light of the paper, this sample's treatment or condition label describes: live attenuated yellow fever vaccine strain. At each blood-draw timepoint, two biological replicates of bulk PBMCs were obtained. PBMCs were isolated from peripheral blood using a standard Ficoll-Paque protocol. RNA was extracted with TriZol from bulk PBMCs, CD4 and CD8 fractions, and dextramer-positive and dextramer-negative fractions. The CDR3 has 17 amino acids, counting the end cysteine and phenylalanine. CDR3 DNA only is kept here, 51 bases in frame from base 1. CDR1 DFQATT and CDR2 SNEGSKA are derived from the germline V gene (reference sequence). Cut back by 0 bases and 2 bases, the V and J ends lie 19 bases apart.

Data came from an Illumina NovaSeq 6000. Synthesis of TCR cDNA relied on 5'RACE template switching, a step that introduced a universal primer site along with unique molecular identifiers. cDNA synthesis was primed from both the TCR alpha and TCR beta constant segments. Library amplification involved two PCR steps, and the second step added sample barcodes and sequencing adapters. Sequencing of libraries was performed on Illumina HiSeq 2500 (2x100 bp) or NovaSeq (2x150 bp). The original pipeline was this. MIGEC handled demultiplexing of reads and collapsing into UMI consensus sequences, while MiXCR performed V(D)J alignment. Vaccine-responding clonotypes were identified with edgeR using replicate PBMC samples, with FDR below 0.01 and a log2 fold change above 5 up to day 15 being required. Each bulk clonotype was labeled CD4 or CD8 based on which sequenced repertoire, CD4 or CD8, contained the clonotype at higher abundance. The raw public reads went through TCRdb reprocessing: fastp at Q25, MiXCR clone calling, in-frame beta chains kept. Each CDR3 protein appears once, grouped with its most common genes and DNA. TCRdb's processing, not the authors', yielded these V and J calls. Here the sample has a few hundred thousand distinct CDR3 sequences; 3.6% occur a single time. The ten largest clonotypes hold about 19% of the sample.

The sample belongs to a study of T cells after yellow fever vaccination (dated by TCRdb to between 2018 and 2021). For the study in its entirety: The SMART-Seq v4 Ultra Low Input RNA kit was used to prepare libraries from fractions with low cell numbers. Two healthy male donors, one aged 18 to 30 and one aged 30 to 39 years, were included in the cohort. To follow T-cell clones before and after both primary and booster YFV17D yellow fever vaccination, bulk TCR alpha and beta repertoires underwent longitudinal sequencing. Blood was collected at multiple timepoints before and after primary and secondary immunization, and bulk PBMC replicates and cell subsets were isolated. General conclusions and limits of the study: The study included only a couple of donors, which limits how far the findings can be generalized. The secondary T-cell response was found to be weaker but faster than the primary response, with a peak reached on day 5 rather than on day 15. A small fraction of clonotypes showed up in both the CD4 and CD8 compartments, probably as a result of convergent recombination. After the booster, most of the clones that had expanded following primary vaccination were detected again (just under 97% of CD4 and around 90% of CD8), which suggests that memory was broadly maintained. Because abundant contaminating clonotypes from the bulk population could be contained in FACS-sorted repertoires, computational filtering was required.

The chain couples TRBV20-1 to TRBJ1-2; the D gene is possibly TRBD1, with 6 bases matching. The sequence came from a man aged 18 to 30 who received the YFV17D yellow fever vaccine. The source material was PBMCs, sampled 15 days after the yellow fever booster vaccination. The CDR3 is CSARDMYGQGTNYGYTF. The base sequence is TGCAGTGCTAGAGATATGTATGGTCAGGGGACCAACTATGGCTACACCTTC.